The 5 T cell receptor beta chains presented below share a single source sample, sequenced in a study of blood T cell repertoires in COVID-19. Only in-frame clones appear in the TCRdb table, and some are missing; sequencing was by immunoSEQ multiplex PCR. The sample gives about 300,000 clones, around 89% of which show up once; approximately 6.5% is in the top ten. Sequencing was performed on peripheral blood. These receptors all stem from a man between 18 and 35 years old who had recovered from COVID-19.

The CDR3 region has the DNA TGTGCCAGCAGCGAGGGACAGGTGGGGTCTCAGCCCCAGCATTTT. This sequence encodes CASSEGQVGSQPQHF. The chain uses TRBV7-2 and TRBJ1-5, with TRBD1 identical over 8 bases. Germline V gives CDR1 SGHTA, CDR2 FQGNSA. Trimming removed 5 bases from V and 6 bases from J; junction bases left unmatched: 9. The CDR3 runs to 15 residues.

This clone appeared once. Written as DNA, the CDR3 is TGTGCCAGCAGCTTAGGGCCCAATCAGCCCCAGCATTTT. It translates to CASSLGPNQPQHF. The chain carries TRBV7-2 and TRBJ1-5, with D hard to call. Germline assignment: CDR1 SGHTA and CDR2 FQGNSA. Trimming shortened V by 1 base and J by 3 bases, and 4 bases separated the two germline ends. CDR3 length equals 13 residues. Variable domain in full (rest from reference TRBV7-2 and TRBJ1-5): GAGVSQSPSNKVTEKGKDVELRCDPISGHTALYWYRQSLGQGLEFLIYFQGNSAPDKSGLPSDRFSAERTGGSVSTLTIQRTQQEDSAVYLCASSLGPNQPQHFGDGTRLSIL.

CDR3 loop: CASSTGQGVQPQHF. The CDR3 DNA reads as TGTGCCAGCAGCACCGGACAGGGGGTGCAGCCCCAGCATTTT. The chain is built from TRBV7-2 and TRBJ1-5; 10 positions match TRBD1. The trim removed 5 bases at V and 7 bases at J, leaving 5 bases unmatched. Germline V gives CDR1 SGHTA, CDR2 FQGNSA. The CDR3 runs 14 residues. Together with reference TRBV7-2 and TRBJ1-5, the CDR3 gives the full variable domain: GAGVSQSPSNKVTEKGKDVELRCDPISGHTALYWYRQSLGQGLEFLIYFQGNSAPDKSGLPSDRFSAERTGGSVSTLTIQRTQQEDSAVYLCASSTGQGVQPQHFGDGTRLSIL.

This chain uses TRBV10-1 with TRBJ2-5; 8 bases are shared with TRBD2. The CDR3 has 15 residues. V lost 4 bases, J lost 3 bases, and 7 bases stayed unmatched. Germline loops: CDR1 WNHNN, CDR2 SYGVQD (reference sequence). CDR3 bases: TGCGCCAGCAGTGGGGGGAGCGGGAGCAAAGAGACCCAGTACTTC. Translating it yields CASSGGSGSKETQYF.

The V call is TRBV5-1, the J call TRBJ1-1; no firm D call. This CDR3 region has 13 residues. CDR1 and CDR2 from the germline V gene are SGHRS and YFSETQ. Trimming removed 3 bases at V and 5 bases at J, with 11 bases between. The CDR3 protein is CASSYSSGTEAFF. In nucleotides, the CDR3 is TGCGCCAGCAGCTACTCATCCGGGACTGAAGCTTTCTTT.